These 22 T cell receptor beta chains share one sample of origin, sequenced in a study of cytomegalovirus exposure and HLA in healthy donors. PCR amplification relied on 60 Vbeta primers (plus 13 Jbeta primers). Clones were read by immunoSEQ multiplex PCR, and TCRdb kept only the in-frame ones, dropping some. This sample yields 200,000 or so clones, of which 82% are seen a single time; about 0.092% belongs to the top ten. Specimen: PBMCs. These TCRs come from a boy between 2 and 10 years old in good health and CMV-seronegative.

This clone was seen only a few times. CDR3 sequence: CASSWGTSGSQETQYF. The CDR3 DNA is TGTGCCAGCAGTTGGGGGACTAGCGGGTCCCAAGAGACCCAGTACTTC. The chain employs TRBV6-6 and TRBJ2-5, with 12 bases lining up with TRBD2. Germline CDR1 is MNHNY and CDR2 is SVGAGI (reference sequence). The J segment lost 1 base and the V segment lost 4 bases, leaving 4 bases of the junction unmatched. The CDR3 is 16 residues long.

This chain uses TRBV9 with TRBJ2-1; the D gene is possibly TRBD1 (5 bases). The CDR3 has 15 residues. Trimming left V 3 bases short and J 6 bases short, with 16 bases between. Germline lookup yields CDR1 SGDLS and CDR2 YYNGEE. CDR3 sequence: CASSADSPGFNEQFF. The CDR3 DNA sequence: TGTGCCAGCAGCGCCGACAGCCCCGGGTTCAATGAGCAGTTCTTC. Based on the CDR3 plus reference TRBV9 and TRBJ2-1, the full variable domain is DSGVTQTPKHLITATGQRVTLRCSPRSGDLSVYWYQQSLDQGLQFLIQYYNGEERAKGNILERFSAQQFPDLHSELNLSSLELGDSALYFCASSADSPGFNEQFFGPGTRLTVL.

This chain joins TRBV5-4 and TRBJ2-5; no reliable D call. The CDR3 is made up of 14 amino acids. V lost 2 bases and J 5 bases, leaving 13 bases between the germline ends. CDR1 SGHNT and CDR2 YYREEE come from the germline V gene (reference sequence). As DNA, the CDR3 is TGTGCCAGCAGCTTCTACTCCATTATCGAGACCCAGTACTTC. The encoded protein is CASSFYSIIETQYF.

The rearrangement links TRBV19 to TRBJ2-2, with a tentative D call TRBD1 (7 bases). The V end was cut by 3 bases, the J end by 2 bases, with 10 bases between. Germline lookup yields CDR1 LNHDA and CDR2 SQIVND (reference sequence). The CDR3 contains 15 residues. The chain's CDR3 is CASSIQGGNTGELFF. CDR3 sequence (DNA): TGTGCCAGTAGTATTCAGGGGGGCAACACCGGGGAGCTGTTTTTT.

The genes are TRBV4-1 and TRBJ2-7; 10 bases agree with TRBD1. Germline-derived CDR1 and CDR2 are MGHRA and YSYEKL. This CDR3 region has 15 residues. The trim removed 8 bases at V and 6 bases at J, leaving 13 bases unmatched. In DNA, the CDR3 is TGCGCCAGCGGAAAACCGGGACAGGGGCTGGGCGAGCAGTACTTC. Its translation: CASGKPGQGLGEQYF.

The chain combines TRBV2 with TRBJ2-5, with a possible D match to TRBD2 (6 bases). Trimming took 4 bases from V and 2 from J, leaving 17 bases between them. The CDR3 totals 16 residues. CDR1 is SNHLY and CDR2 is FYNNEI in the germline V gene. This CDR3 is CASSVSWWGDQETQYF. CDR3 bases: TGTGCCAGCAGTGTCTCTTGGTGGGGGGATCAAGAGACCCAGTACTTC. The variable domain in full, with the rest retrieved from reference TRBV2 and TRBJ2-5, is EPEVTQTPSHQVTQMGQEVILRCVPISNHLYFYWYRQILGQKVEFLVSFYNNEISEKSEIFDDQFSVERPDGSNFTLKIRSTKLEDSAMYFCASSVSWWGDQETQYFGPGTRLLVL.

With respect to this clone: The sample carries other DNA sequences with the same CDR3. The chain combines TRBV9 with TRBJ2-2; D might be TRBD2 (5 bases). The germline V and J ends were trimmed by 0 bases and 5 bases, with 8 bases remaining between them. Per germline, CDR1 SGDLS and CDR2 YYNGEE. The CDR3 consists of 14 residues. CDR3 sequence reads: CASSVGGGTGELFF. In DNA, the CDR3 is TGTGCCAGCAGCGTAGGAGGAGGAACCGGGGAGCTGTTTTTT.

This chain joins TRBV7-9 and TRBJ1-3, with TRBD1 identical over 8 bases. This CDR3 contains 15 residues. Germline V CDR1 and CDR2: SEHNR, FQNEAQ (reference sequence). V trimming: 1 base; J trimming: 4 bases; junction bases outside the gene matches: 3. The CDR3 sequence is CASSLEGDRGNTIYF. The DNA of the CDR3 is TGTGCCAGCAGCTTAGAAGGGGACAGGGGAAACACCATATATTTT.

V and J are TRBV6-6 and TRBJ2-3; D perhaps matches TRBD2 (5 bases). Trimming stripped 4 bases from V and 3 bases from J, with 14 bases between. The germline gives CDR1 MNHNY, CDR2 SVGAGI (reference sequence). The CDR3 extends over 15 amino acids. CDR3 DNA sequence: TGTGCCAGCAGTTGGGCGGGCCTTGGAACAGATACGCAGTATTTT. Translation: CASSWAGLGTDTQYF.

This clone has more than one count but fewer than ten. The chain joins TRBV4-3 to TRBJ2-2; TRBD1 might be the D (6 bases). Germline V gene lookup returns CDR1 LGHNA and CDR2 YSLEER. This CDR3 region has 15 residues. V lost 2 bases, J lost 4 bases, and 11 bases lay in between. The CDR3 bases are TGCGCCAGCAGCCAACTACAGGGTAGCACCGGGGAGCTGTTTTTT. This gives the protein CASSQLQGSTGELFF.

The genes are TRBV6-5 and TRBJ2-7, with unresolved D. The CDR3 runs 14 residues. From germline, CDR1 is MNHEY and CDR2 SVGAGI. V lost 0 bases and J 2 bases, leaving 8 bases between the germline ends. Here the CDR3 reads CASSYSYSTYEQYF. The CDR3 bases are TGTGCCAGCAGTTACTCGTACAGTACCTACGAGCAGTACTTC.

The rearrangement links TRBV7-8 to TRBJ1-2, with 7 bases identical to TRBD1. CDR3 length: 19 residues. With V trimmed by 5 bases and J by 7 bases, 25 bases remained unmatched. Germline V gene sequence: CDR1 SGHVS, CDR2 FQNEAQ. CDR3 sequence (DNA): TGTGCCAGCAGCCTCCGGGACAGTCTGTCTAGTGGGCCTTCTTTTGGCTACACCTTC. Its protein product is CASSLRDSLSSGPSFGYTF.

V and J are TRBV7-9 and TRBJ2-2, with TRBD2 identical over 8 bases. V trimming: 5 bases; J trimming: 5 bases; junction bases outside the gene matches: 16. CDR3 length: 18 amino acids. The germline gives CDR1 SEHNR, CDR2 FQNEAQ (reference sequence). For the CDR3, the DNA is TGTGCCAGCAGCCCGATGGTGGTCGCGGGGGGCAGGACCGGGGAGCTGTTTTTT. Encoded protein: CASSPMVVAGGRTGELFF. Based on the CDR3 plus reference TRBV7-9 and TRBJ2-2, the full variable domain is DTGVSQNPRHKITKRGQNVTFRCDPISEHNRLYWYRQTLGQGPEFLTYFQNEAQLEKSRLLSDRFSAERPKGSFSTLEIQRTEQGDSAMYLCASSPMVVAGGRTGELFFGEGSRLTVL.

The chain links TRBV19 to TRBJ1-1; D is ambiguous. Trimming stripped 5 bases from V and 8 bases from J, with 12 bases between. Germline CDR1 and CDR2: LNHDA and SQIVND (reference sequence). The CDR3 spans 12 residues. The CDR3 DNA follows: TGTGCCAGTAGTCTTGATAGAACCGAAGCTTTCTTT. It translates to CASSLDRTEAFF.

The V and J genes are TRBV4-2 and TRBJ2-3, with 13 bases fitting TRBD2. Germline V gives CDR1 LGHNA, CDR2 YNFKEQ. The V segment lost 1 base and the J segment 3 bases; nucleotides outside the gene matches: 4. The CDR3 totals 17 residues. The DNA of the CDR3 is TGTGCCAGCAGCCAAGTGACTAGCGGGGGGCTAACAGATACGCAGTATTTT. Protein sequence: CASSQVTSGGLTDTQYF.

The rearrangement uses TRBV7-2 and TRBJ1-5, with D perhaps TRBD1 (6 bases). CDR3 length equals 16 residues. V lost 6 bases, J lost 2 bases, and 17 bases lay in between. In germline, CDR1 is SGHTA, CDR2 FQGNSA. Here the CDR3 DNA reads TGTGCCAGCAGTCTACGACAGGACCCGGGCAATCAGCCCCAGCATTTT. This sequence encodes CASSLRQDPGNQPQHF.

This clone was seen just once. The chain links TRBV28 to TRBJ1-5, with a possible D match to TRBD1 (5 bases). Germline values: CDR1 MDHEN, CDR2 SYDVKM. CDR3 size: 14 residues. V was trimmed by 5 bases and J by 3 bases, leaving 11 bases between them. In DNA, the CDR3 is TGTGCCAGCAGTCGCCGGACATACAATCAGCCCCAGCATTTT. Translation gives CASSRRTYNQPQHF. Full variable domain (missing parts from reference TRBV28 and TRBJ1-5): DVKVTQSSRYLVKRTGEKVFLECVQDMDHENMFWYRQDPGLGLRLIYFSYDVKMKEKGDIPEGYSVSREKKERFSLILESASTNQTSMYLCASSRRTYNQPQHFGDGTRLSIL.

DNA of the CDR3: TGTGCCAGCAGTTACCAGCGGGGGGCGTACGAGCAGTACTTC. Its translation is CASSYQRGAYEQYF. V usage is TRBV6-5 and J usage is TRBJ2-7, with 9 bases matching TRBD2. Germline CDR1 is MNHEY and CDR2 is SVGAGI. With V trimmed by 2 bases and J by 4 bases, 3 bases remained unmatched. There are 14 residues in the CDR3.

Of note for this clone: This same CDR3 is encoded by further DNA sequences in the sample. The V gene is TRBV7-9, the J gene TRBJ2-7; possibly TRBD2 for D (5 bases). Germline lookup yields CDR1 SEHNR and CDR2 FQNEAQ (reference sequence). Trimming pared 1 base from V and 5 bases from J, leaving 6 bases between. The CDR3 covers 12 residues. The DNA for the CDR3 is TGTGCCAGCAGCTTAGAGGGAGACGAGCAGTACTTC. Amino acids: CASSLEGDEQYF.

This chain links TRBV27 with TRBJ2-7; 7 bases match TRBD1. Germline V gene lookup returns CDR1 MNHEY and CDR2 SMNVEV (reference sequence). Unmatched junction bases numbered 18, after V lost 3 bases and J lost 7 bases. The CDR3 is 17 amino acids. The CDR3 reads CASSLRGPGYGIREQYF. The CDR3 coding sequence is TGTGCCAGCAGTTTGAGGGGGCCCGGGTATGGGATTAGGGAGCAGTACTTC.

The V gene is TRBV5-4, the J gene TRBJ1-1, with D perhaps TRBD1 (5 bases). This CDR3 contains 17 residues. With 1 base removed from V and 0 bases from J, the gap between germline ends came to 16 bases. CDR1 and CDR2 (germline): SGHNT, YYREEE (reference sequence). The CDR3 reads CASSLPNSRALNTEAFF. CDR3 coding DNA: TGTGCCAGCAGCTTGCCCAACAGCAGGGCGTTGAACACTGAAGCTTTCTTT.

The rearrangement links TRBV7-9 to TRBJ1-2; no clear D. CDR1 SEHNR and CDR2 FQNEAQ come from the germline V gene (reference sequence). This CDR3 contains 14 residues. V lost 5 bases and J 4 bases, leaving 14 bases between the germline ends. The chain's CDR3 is CASSKDLVSYGYTF. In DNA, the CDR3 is TGTGCCAGCAGCAAAGATCTAGTAAGCTATGGCTACACCTTC.